The 30 T cell receptor beta chains presented below share a single source sample, sequenced in a study of blood T cell repertoires in COVID-19. Clones were read by immunoSEQ multiplex PCR, and TCRdb kept only the in-frame ones, dropping some. The sample has approximately 94,000 clones, 85% to 90% seen once. The material sequenced was peripheral blood. These receptors were taken from a human donor in a cohort sampled during active COVID-19.

This chain joins TRBV6-5 and TRBJ1-2, with 7 bases that match TRBD1. Germline lookup yields CDR1 MNHEY and CDR2 SVGAGI. The V segment lost 6 bases and the J segment 6 bases; nucleotides outside the gene matches: 7. This CDR3 has 13 residues. The CDR3 is CASRLQGWNGYTF. CDR3 in DNA: TGTGCCAGCAGACTACAGGGGTGGAATGGCTACACCTTC.

This chain uses TRBV10-3 with TRBJ1-1; 8 bases align to TRBD1. The CDR3 consists of 15 residues. The V segment lost 5 bases and the J segment 4 bases; nucleotides outside the gene matches: 9. Germline V CDR1 and CDR2: ENHRY, SYGVKD. The DNA of the CDR3 is TGTGCCATCAGTCCCCGGGGACAGGAGGGCACTGAAGCTTTCTTT. Translating gives CAISPRGQEGTEAFF.

V is TRBV5-1 and J is TRBJ1-1, with 7 bases matching TRBD1. CDR1 and CDR2 from the germline V gene are SGHRS and YFSETQ. Losses at the gene ends were 0 bases for V and 4 bases for J; bases not matched to a gene: 3. This CDR3 comprises 14 residues. In DNA, the CDR3 is TGCGCCAGCAGCTTGGGAGACAGGGCCACTGAAGCTTTCTTT. Translating it yields CASSLGDRATEAFF. Full variable domain (outside the CDR3, taken from reference TRBV5-1 and TRBJ1-1): KAGVTQTPRYLIKTRGQQVTLSCSPISGHRSVSWYQQTPGQGLQFLFEYFSETQRNKGNFPGRFSGRQFSNSRSEMNVSTLELGDSALYLCASSLGDRATEAFFGQGTRLTVV.

The CDR3: CATRGVWEKLFF. Here the CDR3 DNA reads TGTGCCACCCGGGGGGTGTGGGAAAAACTGTTTTTT. The chain employs TRBV15 and TRBJ1-4; TRBD1 might be the D (5 bases). The CDR3 is 12 amino acids. Germline loops: CDR1 LNHNV, CDR2 YYDKDF (reference sequence). The V end lost 8 bases, the J end lost 8 bases, and 12 bases lay between the germline ends.

The chain is built from TRBV18 and TRBJ1-1; the D is unclear. CDR1 KGHSH and CDR2 LQKENI come from the germline V gene. The CDR3 extends over 15 amino acids. V was shortened by 1 base and J by 4 bases, with 13 bases between the two germline ends. The DNA of the CDR3 is TGTGCCAGCTCACCACGGTCCGGGTCTGCCACTGAAGCTTTCTTT. The encoded protein is CASSPRSGSATEAFF.

The chain employs TRBV19 and TRBJ1-2; tentatively, D is TRBD1 (5 bases). Germline-derived CDR1 and CDR2 are LNHDA and SQIVND (reference sequence). The ends were cut back, 9 bases at V and 6 bases at J, with 17 bases in the middle. The CDR3 has 13 residues. The CDR3 here is CASRSTDRDGYTF. Written as DNA, the CDR3 is TGTGCCAGCCGATCGACAGACCGGGATGGCTACACCTTC.

The chain is built from TRBV5-1 and TRBJ1-1; 8 bases match TRBD1. Germline V gives CDR1 SGHRS, CDR2 YFSETQ. The CDR3 has 13 amino acids. Trimming removed 2 bases from V and 5 bases from J; junction bases left unmatched: 2. The CDR3 nucleotides are TGCGCCAGCAGCTTCCAGGGGGCGACTGAAGCTTTCTTT. This sequence encodes CASSFQGATEAFF. Full variable domain (remainder filled in from reference TRBV5-1 and TRBJ1-1): KAGVTQTPRYLIKTRGQQVTLSCSPISGHRSVSWYQQTPGQGLQFLFEYFSETQRNKGNFPGRFSGRQFSNSRSEMNVSTLELGDSALYLCASSFQGATEAFFGQGTRLTVV.

V usage is TRBV5-4 and J usage is TRBJ2-2; 8 nucleotides align to TRBD1. The CDR3 has 16 residues. Germline trimming cut 0 bases from V and 8 bases from J; bases unmatched to any gene: 9. Germline CDR1 is SGHNT and CDR2 is YYREEE (reference sequence). The CDR3 sequence: CASSLASGQGFGELFF. The DNA of the CDR3 is TGTGCCAGCAGCTTGGCCTCAGGACAGGGCTTTGGGGAGCTGTTTTTT.

The chain couples TRBV5-1 to TRBJ1-6; D ambiguous. The CDR3 has 16 amino acids. CDR1 SGHRS and CDR2 YFSETQ come from the germline V gene. Trimming took 4 bases from V and 5 from J, leaving 16 bases between them. The CDR3 sequence: CASSDRPQTNNSPLHF. The CDR3 coding sequence is TGCGCCAGCAGCGATAGGCCCCAGACTAATAATTCACCCCTCCACTTT.

The chain has TRBV10-1 and TRBJ2-5, with 14 bases fitting TRBD2. Trimming at V came to 3 bases and at J to 2 bases, leaving 2 bases not matched to a gene. CDR1 and CDR2 from the germline V gene are WNHNN and SYGVQD (reference sequence). This CDR3 has 16 residues. CDR3 region: CASSDGLAGGQETQYF. The DNA of the CDR3 is TGCGCCAGCAGTGATGGACTAGCGGGGGGTCAAGAGACCCAGTACTTC.

V is TRBV7-9 and J is TRBJ1-1, with D unresolved. V lost 3 bases, J lost 7 bases, and 6 bases lay in between. CDR3 size: 11 residues. Germline CDR1 reads SEHNR; CDR2 reads FQNEAQ (reference sequence). This chain's CDR3 is CASSFVSEAFF. In DNA form, the CDR3 reads TGTGCCAGCAGCTTTGTCAGTGAAGCTTTCTTT.

The genes are TRBV3-1 (or the pseudogene TRBV3-2) and TRBJ1-2, with a possible D match to TRBD1 (6 bases). The germline V and J ends were trimmed by 5 bases and 7 bases, with 8 bases remaining between them. Germline CDR1 reads LGHDT; CDR2 reads YNNKEL (reference sequence). There are 11 residues in the CDR3. CDR3 DNA: TGTGCCAGCAGCTGGGACACTGGCTACACCTTC. This codes for CASSWDTGYTF.

This chain joins TRBV12-3 or TRBV12-4 and TRBJ1-1; D not resolved. Between the trimmed V and J ends, which lost 2 bases and 7 bases, there was a span of 11 bases. The CDR3 extends over 13 amino acids. The CDR3 DNA follows: TGTGCCAGCAGTTTAAATCCCGGGAGTGAAGCTTTCTTT. Translated: CASSLNPGSEAFF.

This chain joins TRBV5-4 and TRBJ1-3, with 8 bases fitting TRBD1. J gave up 1 base and V 2 bases, and 2 bases lay outside the gene matches. Looked up from germline, CDR1 is SGHNT and CDR2 is YYREEE (reference sequence). This CDR3 has 15 amino acids. The CDR3 sequence: CASSFQGASGNTIYF. In nucleotides, the CDR3 is TGTGCCAGCAGCTTTCAGGGGGCTTCTGGAAACACCATATATTTT. Based on the CDR3 plus reference TRBV5-4 and TRBJ1-3, the full variable domain is ETGVTQSPTHLIKTRGQQVTLRCSSQSGHNTVSWYQQALGQGPQFIFQYYREEENGRGNFPPRFSGLQFPNYSSELNVNALELDDSALYLCASSFQGASGNTIYFGEGSWLTVV.

This sequence joins TRBV3-1 (or the pseudogene TRBV3-2) and TRBJ1-3; 9 nucleotides line up with TRBD1. With 0 bases clipped from V and 3 bases from J, the junction kept 3 bases outside the gene matches. The CDR3 totals 16 residues. The germline gives CDR1 LGHDT, CDR2 YNNKEL (reference sequence). The CDR3 DNA reads as TGTGCCAGCAGCCAAGATCGGACAGGGGTTGGAAACACCATATATTTT. It specifies CASSQDRTGVGNTIYF.

The V call is TRBV7-9, the J call TRBJ1-1; TRBD1 matches 9 bases. With V trimmed by 5 bases and J by 4 bases, 5 bases remained unmatched. The CDR3 contains 14 residues. Germline loops: CDR1 SEHNR, CDR2 FQNEAQ (reference sequence). CDR3 DNA sequence: TGTGCCAGCAGCCCCGGGACAGGGCTCACTGAAGCTTTCTTT. This gives the protein CASSPGTGLTEAFF.

The genes are TRBV7-9 and TRBJ2-5; 9 bases map to TRBD1. The CDR3 consists of 17 residues. J gave up 2 bases and V 1 base, and 8 bases lay outside the gene matches. The germline V gene encodes CDR1 SEHNR and CDR2 FQNEAQ (reference sequence). The DNA of the CDR3 is TGTGCCAGCAGCTTAGTATCAGGGACAGGGAAACAAGAGACCCAGTACTTC. Encoded protein: CASSLVSGTGKQETQYF.

This clone occurred a few times. The V call is TRBV5-6, the J call TRBJ2-2, with D maybe TRBD2 (5 bases). Germline loops: CDR1 SGHDT, CDR2 YYEEEE. V shed 0 bases and J shed 2 bases, with 8 bases lying between them. This CDR3 region has 15 residues. The CDR3 loop reads CASSLVTRNTGELFF. As DNA, the CDR3 is TGTGCCAGCAGCTTGGTTACTAGAAACACCGGGGAGCTGTTTTTT.

This rearrangement joins TRBV5-6 to TRBJ2-3; 11 bases line up with TRBD2. The CDR3 is made up of 17 amino acids. Trimming at V came to 1 base and at J to 3 bases, leaving 7 bases not matched to a gene. Germline V gene data show CDR1 as SGHDT and CDR2 as YYEEEE. CDR3 in DNA: TGTGCCAGCAGCTTGAGGAGTCTAGCGGGGGGTACAGATACGCAGTATTTT. Its translation: CASSLRSLAGGTDTQYF.

The chain employs TRBV19 and TRBJ1-2, with a weak D call TRBD1 (5 bases). V gave up 6 bases and J gave up 1 base, with 9 bases separating them. Germline values: CDR1 LNHDA, CDR2 SQIVND (reference sequence). The CDR3 sequence is 13 residues long. The CDR3: CASRVDSNYGYTF. DNA of the CDR3: TGTGCCAGTAGAGTCGACAGTAACTATGGCTACACCTTC.

This clone was counted a single time. This chain joins TRBV6-1 and TRBJ1-2; TRBD1 matches at 9 bases. The germline CDR1 and CDR2 sequences are MNHNS and SASEGT. The CDR3 consists of 15 residues. Trimming cost V 3 bases and J 4 bases; bases outside gene matches: 6. DNA for the CDR3: TGTGCCAGCAGTGATTCCGGGACAGGGTCCTATGGCTACACCTTC. This sequence encodes CASSDSGTGSYGYTF.

The chain joins TRBV6-4 to TRBJ1-2; a weak D match, TRBD1 (5 bases). CDR3 length: 15 amino acids. Germline CDR1 is MRHNA and CDR2 is SNTAGT. V dropped 6 bases and J dropped 8 bases, with 22 bases sitting between them. CDR3 in DNA: TGTGCCAGCAGCCAGGATGGGCAGGGTCGATTAGGCTACACCTTC. Amino acid sequence: CASSQDGQGRLGYTF.

This chain connects TRBV2 to TRBJ1-3, with TRBD1 as a possible D gene (5 bases). With 7 bases removed from V and 6 bases from J, the gap between germline ends came to 10 bases. CDR1 SNHLY and CDR2 FYNNEI come from the germline V gene. CDR3 length: 12 amino acids. CDR3 region: CASNQGENTIYF. DNA for the CDR3: TGTGCCAGCAACCAGGGTGAAAACACCATATATTTT.

Only a few counts were recorded for this clone. The gene calls are TRBV7-2 and TRBJ2-5, with no clear D. The ends were cut back, 5 bases at V and 2 bases at J, with 12 bases in the middle. CDR3 length equals 14 residues. Germline loops: CDR1 SGHTA, CDR2 FQGNSA. The CDR3 region has the DNA TGTGCCAGCAGCCGGAGCAGCGTTCAAGAGACCCAGTACTTC. Its protein product is CASSRSSVQETQYF.

V gene TRBV4-3 combines with J gene TRBJ1-2; D ambiguous. Germline V gene sequence: CDR1 LGHNA, CDR2 YSLEER. There are 14 residues in the CDR3. Trimming pared 0 bases from V and 5 bases from J, leaving 10 bases between. DNA for the CDR3: TGCGCCAGCAGCCAAGATCCCCCGAGATATGGCTACACCTTC. Protein: CASSQDPPRYGYTF.

The rearrangement uses TRBV15 and TRBJ1-4; a weak D match, TRBD1 (5 bases). Germline CDR1 reads LNHNV; CDR2 reads YYDKDF (reference sequence). V lost 0 bases and J 8 bases, leaving 16 bases between the germline ends. The CDR3 loop spans 16 amino acids. CDR3 protein: CATSRDNQAGWEKLFF. The CDR3 nucleotides are TGTGCCACCAGCAGAGATAATCAGGCAGGGTGGGAAAAACTGTTTTTT.

This chain joins TRBV19 and TRBJ2-3, with 9 bases fitting TRBD2. With 4 bases clipped from V and 0 bases from J, the junction kept 2 bases outside the gene matches. CDR3 length equals 15 residues. The V gene's germline CDR1 is LNHDA and CDR2 SQIVND (reference sequence). CDR3 in DNA: TGTGCCAGTAGTAGTAGCGGGGGTAGCACAGATACGCAGTATTTT. Translation: CASSSSGGSTDTQYF.

This clone was detected once. This chain joins TRBV5-1 and TRBJ2-3; 8 positions agree with TRBD1. Germline CDR1 reads SGHRS; CDR2 reads YFSETQ. CDR3 length: 14 residues. V was pared by 2 bases and J by 5 bases, with 4 bases of the junction left unmatched. The CDR3 bases are TGCGCCAGCAGCTTAACAGGGGGGATAGATACGCAGTATTTT. Its translation: CASSLTGGIDTQYF.

The genes are TRBV12-3 or TRBV12-4 and TRBJ2-5; D is undetermined. Trimming stripped 3 bases from V and 2 bases from J, with 7 bases between. The CDR3 length is 13 residues. CDR3 amino acids: CASSLYPQETQYF. The CDR3 DNA follows: TGTGCCAGCAGTTTGTATCCTCAAGAGACCCAGTACTTC.

The chain couples TRBV19 to TRBJ2-2; D remains unclear. Per germline, CDR1 LNHDA and CDR2 SQIVND (reference sequence). V dropped 5 bases and J dropped 1 base, with 14 bases sitting between them. CDR3 length: 16 residues. CDR3 bases: TGTGCCAGTAGTGTAAGAAGTCCCGGGAACACCGGGGAGCTGTTTTTT. It codes for CASSVRSPGNTGELFF.